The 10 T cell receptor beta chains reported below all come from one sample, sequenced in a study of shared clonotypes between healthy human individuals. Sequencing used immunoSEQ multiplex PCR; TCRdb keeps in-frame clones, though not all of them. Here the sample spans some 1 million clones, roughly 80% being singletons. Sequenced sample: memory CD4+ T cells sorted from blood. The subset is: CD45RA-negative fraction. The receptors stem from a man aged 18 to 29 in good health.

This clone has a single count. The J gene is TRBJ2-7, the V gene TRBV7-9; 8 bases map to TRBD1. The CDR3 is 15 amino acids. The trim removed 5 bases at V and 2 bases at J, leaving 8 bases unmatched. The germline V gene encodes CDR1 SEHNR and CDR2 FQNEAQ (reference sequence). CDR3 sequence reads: CASSLARDRPYEQYF. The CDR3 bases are TGTGCCAGCAGCCTTGCTAGGGACAGGCCCTACGAGCAGTACTTC.

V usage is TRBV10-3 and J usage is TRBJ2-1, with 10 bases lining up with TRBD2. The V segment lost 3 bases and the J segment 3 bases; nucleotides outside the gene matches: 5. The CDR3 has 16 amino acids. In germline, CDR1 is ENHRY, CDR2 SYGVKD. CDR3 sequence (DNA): TGTGCCATCAGTGAAAGCGGGGGGGCGCGCTACAATGAGCAGTTCTTC. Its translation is CAISESGGARYNEQFF.

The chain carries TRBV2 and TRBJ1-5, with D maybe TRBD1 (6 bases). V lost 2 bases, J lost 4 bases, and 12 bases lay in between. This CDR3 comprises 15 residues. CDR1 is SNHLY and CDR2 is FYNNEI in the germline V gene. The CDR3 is CASSETGLRNQPQHF. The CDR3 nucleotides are TGTGCCAGCAGTGAAACAGGGTTGAGGAATCAGCCCCAGCATTTT.

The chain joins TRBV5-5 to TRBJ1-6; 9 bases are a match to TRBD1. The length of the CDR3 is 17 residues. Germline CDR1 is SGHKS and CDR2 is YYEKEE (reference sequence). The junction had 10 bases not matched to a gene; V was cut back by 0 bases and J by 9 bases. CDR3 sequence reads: CASSLEGQGMIGSPLHF. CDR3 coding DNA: TGTGCCAGCAGCTTGGAGGGACAGGGAATGATCGGTTCACCCCTCCACTTT.

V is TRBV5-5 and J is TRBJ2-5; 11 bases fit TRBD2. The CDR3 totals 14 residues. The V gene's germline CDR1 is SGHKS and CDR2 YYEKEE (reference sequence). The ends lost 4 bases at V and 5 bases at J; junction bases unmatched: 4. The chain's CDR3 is CASSPGTSGETQYF. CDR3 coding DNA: TGTGCCAGCAGCCCCGGGACTAGCGGTGAGACCCAGTACTTC.

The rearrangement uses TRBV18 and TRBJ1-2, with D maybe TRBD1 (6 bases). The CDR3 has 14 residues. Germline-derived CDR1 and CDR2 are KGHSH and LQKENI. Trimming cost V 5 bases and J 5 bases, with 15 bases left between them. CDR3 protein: CASSTRTDSYGYTF. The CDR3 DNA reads TGTGCCAGCTCAACTCGGACAGATTCTTATGGCTACACCTTC.

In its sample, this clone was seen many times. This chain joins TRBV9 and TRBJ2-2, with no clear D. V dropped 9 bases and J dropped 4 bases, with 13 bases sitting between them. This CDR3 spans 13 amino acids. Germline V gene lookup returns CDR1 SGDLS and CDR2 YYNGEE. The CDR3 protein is CAILPLRTGELFF. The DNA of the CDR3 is TGTGCCATCTTACCTCTTCGCACCGGGGAGCTGTTTTTT.

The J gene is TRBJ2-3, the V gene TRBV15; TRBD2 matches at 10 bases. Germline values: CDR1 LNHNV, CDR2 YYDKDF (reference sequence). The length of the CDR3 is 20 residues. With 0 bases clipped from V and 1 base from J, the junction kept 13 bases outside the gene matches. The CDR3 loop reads CATSREGVLGSGGRTDTQYF. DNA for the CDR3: TGTGCCACCAGCAGAGAAGGGGTCCTAGGTAGCGGGGGGCGCACAGATACGCAGTATTTT.

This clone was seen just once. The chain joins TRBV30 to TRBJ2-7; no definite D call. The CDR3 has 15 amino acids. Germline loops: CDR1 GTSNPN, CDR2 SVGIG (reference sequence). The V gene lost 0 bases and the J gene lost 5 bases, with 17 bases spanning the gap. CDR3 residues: CAWSVSGRKGNEQYF. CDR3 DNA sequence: TGTGCCTGGAGTGTAAGTGGCAGAAAAGGTAACGAGCAGTACTTC.

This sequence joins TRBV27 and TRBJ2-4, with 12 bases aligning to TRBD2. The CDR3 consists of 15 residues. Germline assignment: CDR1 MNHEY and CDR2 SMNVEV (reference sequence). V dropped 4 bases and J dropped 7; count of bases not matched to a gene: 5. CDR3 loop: CASSYASGGANIQYF. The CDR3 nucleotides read TGTGCCAGCAGTTACGCTAGCGGGGGGGCGAACATTCAGTACTTC.